The clone carrying this TCR beta chain was found a few times. Its antigen is currently unknown. This sample was taken from a study of OX40 agonist ivuxolimab in advanced cancers. Study information: Patients in the trial were receiving intravenous ivuxolimab every 2 weeks, at doses of 0.01 to 10 mg/kg. Overall study findings and caveats: In the 0.1 to 3.0 mg/kg range, CD4+ and CD8+ blood T cells had expanded clonally by week 6. In the expanded peripheral T cells, antigen specificity was never determined. CD8+ T cells (on average) carried more expanded clones than CD4+ T cells.

Germline CDR1 and CDR2: SGHAT and FQDESV (reference sequence). The CDR3 has 13 amino acids. V dropped 3 bases and J dropped 2; count of bases not matched to a gene: 1. Produced via immunoSEQ multiplex PCR; TCRdb's table is partial and in-frame only. This table has 8,500 to 13,000 clones, around 70% appearing once. The V and J genes are TRBV11-1 and TRBJ2-7, with 7 bases that match TRBD1. This clonotype was sampled from an adult with an advanced solid tumor such as melanoma, head and neck, liver or kidney cancer. Specimen: CD4+ or CD8+ T cells sorted from blood, collected in a trial of the OX40 agonist ivuxolimab. CDR3 in amino acids: CASSFGTAYEQYF. Written as DNA, the CDR3 is TGTGCCAGCAGCTTCGGGACAGCCTACGAGCAGTACTTC.